This TCR beta chain was identified in a study of T cells in Graves' hyperthyroidism and ophthalmopathy. The V gene lost 0 bases and the J gene lost 5 bases, with 17 bases spanning the gap. CDR1 and CDR2 (germline): SGHRS, YFSETQ. This CDR3 spans 16 amino acids. Researchers took RNA transcripts and amplified the TCR beta CDR3 regions from them. Using the HTBI primer set, a first-round RT-PCR was run on the TCR CDR3. TCRdb re-analysed the multiplex PCR reads in MiXCR, keeping a single row per CDR3 protein. The sample lists some 580,000 distinct CDR3 sequences; around 15% were seen once. This clonotype was counted only a few times.

The receptor comes from a woman aged 40 to 50 with Graves' ophthalmopathy. The specimen was blood. The chain is built from TRBV5-1 and TRBJ2-5; perhaps D is TRBD1 or TRBD2 (5 bases each). The CDR3, as DNA: TGCGCCAGCAGCTTGGACGGAGTGGGGGAGTGGGAGACCCAGTACTTC. It specifies CASSLDGVGEWETQYF.